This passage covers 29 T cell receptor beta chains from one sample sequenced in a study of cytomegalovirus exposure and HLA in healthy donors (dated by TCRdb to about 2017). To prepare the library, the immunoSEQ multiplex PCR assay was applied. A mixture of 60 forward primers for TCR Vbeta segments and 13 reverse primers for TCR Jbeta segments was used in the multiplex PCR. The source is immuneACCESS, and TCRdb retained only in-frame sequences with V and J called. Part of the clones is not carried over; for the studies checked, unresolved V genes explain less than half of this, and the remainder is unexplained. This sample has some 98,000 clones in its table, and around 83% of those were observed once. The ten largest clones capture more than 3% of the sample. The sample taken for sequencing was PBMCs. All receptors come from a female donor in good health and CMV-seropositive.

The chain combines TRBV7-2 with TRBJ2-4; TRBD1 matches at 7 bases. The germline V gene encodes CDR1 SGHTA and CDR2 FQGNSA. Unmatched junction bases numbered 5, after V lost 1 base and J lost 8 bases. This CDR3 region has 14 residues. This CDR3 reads CASSLVPGTDIQYF. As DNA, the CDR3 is TGTGCCAGCAGCTTAGTCCCCGGGACAGACATTCAGTACTTC.

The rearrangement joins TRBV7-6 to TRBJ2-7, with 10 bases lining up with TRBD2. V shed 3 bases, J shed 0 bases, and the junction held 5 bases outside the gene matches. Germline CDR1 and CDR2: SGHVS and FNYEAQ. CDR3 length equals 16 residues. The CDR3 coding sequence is TGTGCCAGCAGCTTTTTAGCGGGGGGAAGCTCCTACGAGCAGTACTTC. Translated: CASSFLAGGSSYEQYF.

DNA for the CDR3: TGTGCCAGCACCGTACAGGGATCTTTATCTGGGGCCAACGTCCTGACTTTC. It yields the protein CASTVQGSLSGANVLTF. The chain links TRBV28 to TRBJ2-6; the D gene is possibly TRBD1 (6 bases). Germline CDR1 is MDHEN and CDR2 is SYDVKM. The ends were cut back, 7 bases at V and 1 base at J, with 17 bases in the middle. The CDR3 runs to 17 residues.

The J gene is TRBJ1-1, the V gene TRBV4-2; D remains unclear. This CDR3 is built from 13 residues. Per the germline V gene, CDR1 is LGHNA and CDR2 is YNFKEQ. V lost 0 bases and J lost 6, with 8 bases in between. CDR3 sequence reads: CASSQEIGSEAFF. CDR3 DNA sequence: TGTGCCAGCAGCCAAGAGATCGGGTCTGAAGCTTTCTTT.

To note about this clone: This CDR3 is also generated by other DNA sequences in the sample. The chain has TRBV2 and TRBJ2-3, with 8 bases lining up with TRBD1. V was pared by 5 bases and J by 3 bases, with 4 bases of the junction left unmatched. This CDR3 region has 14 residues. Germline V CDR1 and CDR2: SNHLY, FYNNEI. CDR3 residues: CASSQTGVTDTQYF. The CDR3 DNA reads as TGTGCCAGCAGTCAGACAGGGGTAACAGATACGCAGTATTTT.

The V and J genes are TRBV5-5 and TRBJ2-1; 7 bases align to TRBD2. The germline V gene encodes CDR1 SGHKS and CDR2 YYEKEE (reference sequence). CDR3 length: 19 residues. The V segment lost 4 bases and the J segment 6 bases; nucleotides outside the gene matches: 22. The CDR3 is CASSPIVSVGLAAFNEQFF. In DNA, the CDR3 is TGTGCCAGCAGCCCTATCGTGAGTGTCGGCCTAGCGGCTTTCAATGAGCAGTTCTTC.

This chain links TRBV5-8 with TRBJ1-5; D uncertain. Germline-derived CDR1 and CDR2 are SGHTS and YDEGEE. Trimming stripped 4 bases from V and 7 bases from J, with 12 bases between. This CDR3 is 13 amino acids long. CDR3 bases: TGTGCCAGCAGCCTCTCGGGATCCCAGCCCCAGCATTTT. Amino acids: CASSLSGSQPQHF.

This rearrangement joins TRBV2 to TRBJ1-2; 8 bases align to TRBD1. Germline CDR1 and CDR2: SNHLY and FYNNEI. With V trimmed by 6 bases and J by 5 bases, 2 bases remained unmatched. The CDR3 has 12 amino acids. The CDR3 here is CASRGQGYGYTF. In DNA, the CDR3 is TGTGCCAGCAGAGGACAGGGTTATGGCTACACCTTC.

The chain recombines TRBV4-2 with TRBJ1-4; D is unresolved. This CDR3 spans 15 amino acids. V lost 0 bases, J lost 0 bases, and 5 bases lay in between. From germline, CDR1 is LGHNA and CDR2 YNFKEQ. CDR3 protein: CASSQDHATNEKLFF. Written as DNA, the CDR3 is TGTGCCAGCAGCCAAGACCATGCAACTAATGAAAAACTGTTTTTT.

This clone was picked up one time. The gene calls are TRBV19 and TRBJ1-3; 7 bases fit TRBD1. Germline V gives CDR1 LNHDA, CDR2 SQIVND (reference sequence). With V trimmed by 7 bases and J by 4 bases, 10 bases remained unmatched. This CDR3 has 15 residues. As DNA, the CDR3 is TGTGCCAGTATGACGACAGGGCTCTCGGGAAACACCATATATTTT. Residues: CASMTTGLSGNTIYF.

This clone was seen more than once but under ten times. Here the CDR3 reads CASKQSSGANVLTF. CDR3 in DNA: TGTGCCAGCAAACAGAGCTCTGGGGCCAACGTCCTGACTTTC. This chain uses TRBV2 with TRBJ2-6; D uncertain. Trimming shortened V by 7 bases and J by 0 bases, and 7 bases separated the two germline ends. There are 14 residues in the CDR3. Germline-derived CDR1 and CDR2 are SNHLY and FYNNEI.

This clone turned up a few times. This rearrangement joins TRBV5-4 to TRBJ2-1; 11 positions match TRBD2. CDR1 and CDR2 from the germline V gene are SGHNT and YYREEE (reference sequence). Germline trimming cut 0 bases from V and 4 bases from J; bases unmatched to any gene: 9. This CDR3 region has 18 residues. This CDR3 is CASSLDLSGRARYNEQFF. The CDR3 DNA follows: TGTGCCAGCAGCTTGGATCTTAGCGGGAGGGCCCGGTACAATGAGCAGTTCTTC.

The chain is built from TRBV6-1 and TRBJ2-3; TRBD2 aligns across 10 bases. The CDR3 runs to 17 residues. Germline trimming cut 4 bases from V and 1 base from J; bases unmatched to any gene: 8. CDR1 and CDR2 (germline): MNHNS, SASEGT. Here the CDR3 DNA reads TGTGCCAGCAGTGCTCTAGCGGGAGTTCTCGGCACAGATACGCAGTATTTT. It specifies CASSALAGVLGTDTQYF.

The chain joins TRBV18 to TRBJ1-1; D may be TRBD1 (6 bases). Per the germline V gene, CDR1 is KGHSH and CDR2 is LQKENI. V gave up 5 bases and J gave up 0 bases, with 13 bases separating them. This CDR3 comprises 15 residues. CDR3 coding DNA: TGTGCCAGCTCAACGACAGGAATCATGAACACTGAAGCTTTCTTT. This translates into CASSTTGIMNTEAFF.

CDR3 loop: CASSLRAEAYEQYF. The CDR3 nucleotides are TGTGCCAGCAGTTTGAGAGCGGAGGCCTACGAGCAGTACTTC. This chain links TRBV28 with TRBJ2-7; TRBD2 is a possible D gene (5 bases). The CDR3 sequence is 14 residues long. Trimming removed 3 bases at V and 2 bases at J, with 11 bases between. Germline CDR1 MDHEN, CDR2 SYDVKM.

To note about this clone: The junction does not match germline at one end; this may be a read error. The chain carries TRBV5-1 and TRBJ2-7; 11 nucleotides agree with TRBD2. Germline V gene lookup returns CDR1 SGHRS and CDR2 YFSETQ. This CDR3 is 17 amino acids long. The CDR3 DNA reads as TGCGCCAGCCGCTTGGAGGTTAGCGGGGGGGCCTTCTACGAGCAGTACTTC. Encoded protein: CASRLEVSGGAFYEQYF.

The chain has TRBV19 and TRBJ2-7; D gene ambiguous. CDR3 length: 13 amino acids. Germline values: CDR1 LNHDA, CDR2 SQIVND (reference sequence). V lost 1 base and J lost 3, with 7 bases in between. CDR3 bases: TGTGCCAGTAGTATAGCCCGCTACTACGAGCAGTACTTC. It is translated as CASSIARYYEQYF.

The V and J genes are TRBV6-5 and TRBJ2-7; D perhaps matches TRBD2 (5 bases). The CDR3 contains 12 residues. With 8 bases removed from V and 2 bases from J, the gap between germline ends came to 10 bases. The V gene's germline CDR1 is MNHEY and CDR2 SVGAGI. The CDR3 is CASGENPYEQYF. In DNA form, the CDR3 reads TGTGCCAGCGGGGAGAACCCCTACGAGCAGTACTTC.

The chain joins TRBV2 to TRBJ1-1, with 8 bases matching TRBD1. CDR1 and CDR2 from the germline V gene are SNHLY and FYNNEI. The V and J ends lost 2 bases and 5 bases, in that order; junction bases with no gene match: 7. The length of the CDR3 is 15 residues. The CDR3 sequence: CASSEPLRGRTEAFF. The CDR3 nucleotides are TGTGCCAGCAGTGAACCCCTCAGGGGGCGGACTGAAGCTTTCTTT.

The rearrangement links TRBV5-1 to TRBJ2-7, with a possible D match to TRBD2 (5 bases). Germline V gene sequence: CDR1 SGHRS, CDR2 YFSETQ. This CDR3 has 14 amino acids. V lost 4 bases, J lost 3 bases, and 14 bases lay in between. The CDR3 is CASSLRGEDYEQYF. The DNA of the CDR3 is TGCGCCAGCAGCCTCCGGGGAGAAGACTACGAGCAGTACTTC.

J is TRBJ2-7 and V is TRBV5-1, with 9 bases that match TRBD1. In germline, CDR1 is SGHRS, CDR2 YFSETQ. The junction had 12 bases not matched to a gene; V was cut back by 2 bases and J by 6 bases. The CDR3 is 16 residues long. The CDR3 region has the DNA TGCGCCAGCAGCTTCGGTGGTGCGGGACAGGGCGGCGAGCAGTACTTC. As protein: CASSFGGAGQGGEQYF.

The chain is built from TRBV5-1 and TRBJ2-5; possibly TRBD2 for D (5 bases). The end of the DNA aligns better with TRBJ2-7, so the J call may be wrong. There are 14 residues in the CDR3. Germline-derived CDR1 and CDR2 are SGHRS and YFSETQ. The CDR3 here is CASSEGEPSYEQYF. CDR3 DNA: TGCGCCAGCAGCGAGGGAGAGCCTTCCTACGAGCAGTACTTC.

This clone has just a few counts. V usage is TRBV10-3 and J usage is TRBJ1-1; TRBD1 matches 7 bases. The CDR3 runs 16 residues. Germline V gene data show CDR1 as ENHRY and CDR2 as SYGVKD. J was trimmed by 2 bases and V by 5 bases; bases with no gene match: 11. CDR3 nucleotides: TGTGCCATCAGTCAAGTATACAGGGGCACTAACACTGAAGCTTTCTTT. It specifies CAISQVYRGTNTEAFF.

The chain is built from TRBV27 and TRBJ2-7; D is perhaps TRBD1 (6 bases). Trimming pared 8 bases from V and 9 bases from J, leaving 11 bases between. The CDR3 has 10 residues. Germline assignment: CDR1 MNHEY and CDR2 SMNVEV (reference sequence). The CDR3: CASRGTRQYF. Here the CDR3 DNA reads TGTGCCAGCCGTGGGACAAGGCAGTACTTC.

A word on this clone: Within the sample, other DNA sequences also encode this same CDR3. In DNA, the CDR3 is TGTGCCAGTGCTACGGGACAGCTTGAAGCTTTCTTT. Translated: CASATGQLEAFF. The chain couples TRBV2 to TRBJ1-1; the match to TRBD1 covers 7 bases. The germline V gene encodes CDR1 SNHLY and CDR2 FYNNEI. This CDR3 is built from 12 residues. Trimming cost V 9 bases and J 7 bases; bases outside gene matches: 8. Full variable domain (rest looked up from reference TRBV2 and TRBJ1-1): EPEVTQTPSHQVTQMGQEVILRCVPISNHLYFYWYRQILGQKVEFLVSFYNNEISEKSEIFDDQFSVERPDGSNFTLKIRSTKLEDSAMYFCASATGQLEAFFGQGTRLTVV.

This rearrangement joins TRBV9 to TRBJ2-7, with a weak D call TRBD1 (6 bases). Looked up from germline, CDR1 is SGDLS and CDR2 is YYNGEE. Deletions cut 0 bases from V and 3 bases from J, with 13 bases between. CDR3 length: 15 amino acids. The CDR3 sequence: CASSVGGGRSYEQYF. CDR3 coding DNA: TGTGCCAGCAGCGTAGGAGGGGGTCGGAGCTACGAGCAGTACTTC.

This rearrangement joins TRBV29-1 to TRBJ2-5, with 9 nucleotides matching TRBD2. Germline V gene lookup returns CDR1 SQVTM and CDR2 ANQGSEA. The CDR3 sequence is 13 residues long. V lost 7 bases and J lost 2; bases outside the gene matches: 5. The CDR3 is CSGSGSWQETQYF. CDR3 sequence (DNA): TGCAGCGGTAGCGGGAGTTGGCAAGAGACCCAGTACTTC. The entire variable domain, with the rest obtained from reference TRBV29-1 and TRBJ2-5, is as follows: SAVISQKPSRDICQRGTSLTIQCQVDSQVTMMFWYRQQPGQSLTLIATANQGSEATYESGFVIDKFPISRPNLTFSTLTVSNMSPEDSSIYLCSGSGSWQETQYFGPGTRLLVL.

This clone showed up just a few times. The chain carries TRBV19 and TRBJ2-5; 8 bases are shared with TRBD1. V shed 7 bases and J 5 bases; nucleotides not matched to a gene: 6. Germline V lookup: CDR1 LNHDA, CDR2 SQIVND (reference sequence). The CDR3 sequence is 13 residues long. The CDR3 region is CASTNAGGETQYF. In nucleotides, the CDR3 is TGTGCCAGTACCAATGCAGGGGGCGAGACCCAGTACTTC.

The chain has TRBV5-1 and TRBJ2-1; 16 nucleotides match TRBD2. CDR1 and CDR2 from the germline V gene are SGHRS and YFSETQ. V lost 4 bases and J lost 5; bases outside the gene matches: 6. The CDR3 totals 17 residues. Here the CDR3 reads CASSPGLAGGPNNEQFF. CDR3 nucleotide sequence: TGCGCCAGCAGCCCGGGACTAGCGGGAGGGCCCAACAATGAGCAGTTCTTC.